The next 21 T cell receptor beta chains were all read from a single sample in a study of T-cell reconstitution after alpha-beta-depleted transplantation in children. For TCRbeta, the library was prepared with unique molecular identifiers. In TCRdb, the PCR reads were re-called with MiXCR into one record per CDR3 protein. The repertoire consists of roughly 790,000 distinct CDR3 sequences, with roughly 15% occurring once and the leading ten covering 5%. This specimen was PBMCs, mostly from graft donor cells, taken 360 days after TCRalphabeta/CD19-depleted stem cell transplant. The receptors come from a male patient aged 5 to 17 who had a stem cell transplant for acute lymphoblastic leukemia, so the T cells may come from the graft donor.

This clonotype has only a few counts. The chain combines TRBV7-9 with TRBJ2-7; no firm D call. The V end lost 5 bases, the J end lost 7 bases, and 9 bases lay between the germline ends. CDR3 length: 11 amino acids. CDR1 is SEHNR, CDR2 FQNEAQ, per germline (reference sequence). CDR3 nucleotide sequence: TGTGCCAGCAGCGACATCGGGGAGCAGTACTTC. It translates to CASSDIGEQYF.

This clonotype was found many times. The V and J genes are TRBV29-1 and TRBJ2-4, with 10 bases identical to TRBD2. The CDR3 consists of 12 residues. Germline V gene sequence: CDR1 SQVTM, CDR2 ANQGSEA. Unmatched junction bases numbered 1, after V lost 4 bases and J lost 7 bases. The CDR3 nucleotides are TGCAGCGTTGGTAGCGGGAGGAACATTCAGTACTTC. It yields the protein CSVGSGRNIQYF.

The table lists this clonotype with many counts. The gene calls are TRBV3-1 and TRBJ1-2; TRBD1 aligns across 7 bases. This CDR3 contains 12 residues. CDR1 is LGHDT and CDR2 is YNNKEL in the germline V gene (reference sequence). With V trimmed by 5 bases and J by 4 bases, 1 base remained unmatched. The CDR3 bases are TGTGCCAGCAGCGGACAGGCCTATGGCTACACCTTC. As protein: CASSGQAYGYTF.

With regard to this clonotype: A read error may explain this, as a much larger clone is one base away. The chain's CDR3 is CASTLDSLTGELYF. The CDR3 DNA reads TGTGCCAGCACCCTTGACTCACTCACCGGGGAGCTGTATTTT. The rearrangement links TRBV12-3 or TRBV12-4 to TRBJ2-2, with D perhaps matching TRBD2 (5 bases). The CDR3 length is 14 residues.

This clonotype was observed at least ten times. V gene TRBV29-1 combines with J gene TRBJ1-2; D is possibly TRBD1 (6 bases). The CDR3 totals 12 residues. The germline V gene encodes CDR1 SQVTM and CDR2 ANQGSEA. V lost 6 bases and J 3 bases, leaving 11 bases between the germline ends. As DNA, the CDR3 is TGCAGCGTCGAGACAGGCGACTATGGCTACACCTTC. Translating it yields CSVETGDYGYTF. Based on the CDR3 plus reference TRBV29-1 and TRBJ1-2, the full variable domain is SAVISQKPSRDICQRGTSLTIQCQVDSQVTMMFWYRQQPGQSLTLIATANQGSEATYESGFVIDKFPISRPNLTFSTLTVSNMSPEDSSIYLCSVETGDYGYTFGSGTRLTVV.

This clonotype turned up a few times. The V gene is TRBV10-3, the J gene TRBJ2-7; D ambiguous. CDR3 size: 14 residues. CDR1 is ENHRY and CDR2 is SYGVKD in the germline V gene. Trimming took off 3 bases at V and 1 base at J, with 10 bases between the two ends. The CDR3 here is CAISDRVQSYEQYF. The CDR3 DNA sequence: TGTGCCATCAGTGATCGGGTTCAATCCTACGAGCAGTACTTC.

This clonotype has more than one count but fewer than ten. This rearrangement joins TRBV28 to TRBJ2-5; D not resolved. CDR3 length: 14 residues. Germline V gene lookup returns CDR1 MDHEN and CDR2 SYDVKM. With 6 bases removed from V and 1 base from J, the gap between germline ends came to 12 bases. The CDR3 region is CASSLVRPQETQYF. The CDR3 DNA is TGTGCCAGCAGCCTGGTCAGGCCCCAAGAGACCCAGTACTTC.

This clonotype occurred many times. The chain uses TRBV5-1 and TRBJ2-7, with TRBD1 identical over 7 bases. Germline V gives CDR1 SGHRS, CDR2 YFSETQ. Unmatched junction bases numbered 12, after V lost 4 bases and J lost 2 bases. The CDR3 extends over 16 amino acids. The CDR3 nucleotides read TGCGCCAGCAGCGAACACCGGGACAGCCTGACCTACGAGCAGTACTTC. This translates into CASSEHRDSLTYEQYF.

V is TRBV5-1 and J is TRBJ2-7, with D unresolved. The germline V gene has CDR1 SGHRS and CDR2 YFSETQ. This CDR3 contains 13 residues. V was shortened by 10 bases and J by 5 bases, with 19 bases between the two germline ends. In nucleotides, the CDR3 is TGCGCCGTCCGGGCCATGAATCAGGACGAGCAGTACTTC. As protein: CAVRAMNQDEQYF.

This clonotype has only one observation. V usage is TRBV5-1 and J usage is TRBJ2-1; D may be TRBD1 (7 bases). V was trimmed by 0 bases and J by 7 bases, leaving 17 bases between them. The CDR3 is 16 residues long. Germline V CDR1 and CDR2: SGHRS, YFSETQ. CDR3 bases: TGCGCCAGCAGCTTGGGCCAGGGGGGCGGTTATAATGAGCAGTTCTTC. Its translation: CASSLGQGGGYNEQFF.

The chain is built from TRBV12-3 or TRBV12-4 and TRBJ2-3; TRBD1 matches at 9 bases. The CDR3 spans 17 residues. Unmatched junction bases numbered 10, after V lost 3 bases and J lost 3 bases. The CDR3 region has the DNA TGTGCCAGCAGTTTGGTTGGGGGACAGGGATGGACAGATACGCAGTATTTT. Translated, it gives CASSLVGGQGWTDTQYF.

This clonotype came up a few times. This chain uses TRBV7-8 with TRBJ2-1, with 14 positions matching TRBD2. The length of the CDR3 is 13 residues. CDR1 and CDR2 (germline): SGHVS, FQNEAQ. The junction had 4 bases not matched to a gene; V was cut back by 5 bases and J by 13 bases. The CDR3 DNA follows: TGTGCCAGCAGCCCTGGACTAGCGGGGGGCCAGTTCTTC. It yields the protein CASSPGLAGGQFF.

The table lists this clonotype with a few counts. This sequence joins TRBV6-5 and TRBJ2-3, with a weak D call TRBD2 (6 bases). The V and J ends lost 1 base and 4 bases respectively, with 9 bases between them. From germline, CDR1 is MNHEY and CDR2 SVGAGI. The CDR3 loop spans 14 amino acids. CDR3 sequence reads: CASSYYASADTQYF. As DNA, the CDR3 is TGTGCCAGCAGTTACTACGCTAGCGCAGATACGCAGTATTTT.

The genes are TRBV11-2 and TRBJ2-3; D unresolved. V gave up 0 bases and J gave up 7 bases, with 14 bases separating them. This CDR3 has 15 residues. Looked up from germline, CDR1 is SGHAT and CDR2 is FQNNGV. The CDR3 reads CASSLDGHLANTQYF. CDR3 coding DNA: TGTGCCAGCAGCTTAGACGGGCATCTGGCGAATACGCAGTATTTT. Together with reference TRBV11-2 and TRBJ2-3, the CDR3 gives the full variable domain: EAGVAQSPRYKIIEKRQSVAFWCNPISGHATLYWYQQILGQGPKLLIQFQNNGVVDDSQLPKDRFSAERLKGVDSTLKIQPAKLEDSAVYLCASSLDGHLANTQYFGPGTRLTVL.

The V gene is TRBV6-2 or TRBV6-3, the J gene TRBJ2-3, with D possibly matching TRBD1 (7 bases). In germline, CDR1 is MNHEY, CDR2 SVGEGT. The CDR3 consists of 17 residues. V shed 2 bases and J shed 5 bases, with 20 bases lying between them. The CDR3 sequence: CASSYDREVGGGDTQYF. CDR3 sequence (DNA): TGTGCCAGCAGTTACGACAGGGAGGTTGGAGGGGGAGATACGCAGTATTTT.

The chain joins TRBV20-1 to TRBJ1-1; 8 bases are a match to TRBD1. The length of the CDR3 is 15 residues. The junction had 9 bases not matched to a gene; V was cut back by 6 bases and J by 0 bases. Per the germline V gene, CDR1 is DFQATT and CDR2 is SNEGSKA (reference sequence). The CDR3 bases are TGCAGTGCCGATCGACAGGGGCCTATGAACACTGAAGCTTTCTTT. Translated: CSADRQGPMNTEAFF.

This clonotype occurred a few times. The V gene is TRBV5-8, the J gene TRBJ2-5; 13 positions agree with TRBD2. The CDR3 is 15 residues long. Trimming at V came to 5 bases and at J to 5 bases, leaving 6 bases not matched to a gene. In germline, CDR1 is SGHTS, CDR2 YDEGEE. CDR3: CASRATSGRRETQYF. The CDR3 DNA sequence: TGTGCCAGCAGAGCGACTAGCGGGAGGAGGGAGACCCAGTACTTC.

This clonotype showed up just a few times. This chain links TRBV3-1 with TRBJ2-1, with D perhaps assigned TRBD1 or TRBD2 (6 bases each). V lost 0 bases, J lost 7 bases, and 13 bases lay in between. The CDR3 totals 15 residues. Looked up from germline, CDR1 is LGHDT and CDR2 is YNNKEL (reference sequence). The CDR3 region has the DNA TGTGCCAGCAGCCAAGACACGGGGGCGCGAAATGAGCAGTTCTTC. Translating gives CASSQDTGARNEQFF.

V usage is TRBV5-5 and J usage is TRBJ2-2, with TRBD2 identical over 9 bases. There are 16 residues in the CDR3. J was trimmed by 5 bases and V by 3 bases; bases with no gene match: 8. Germline CDR1 and CDR2: SGHKS and YYEKEE (reference sequence). CDR3 DNA: TGTGCCAGCAGCTATCCCGGGACTAGCTGGACCGGGGAGCTGTTTTTT. This codes for CASSYPGTSWTGELFF.

The V and J genes are TRBV29-1 and TRBJ2-3; D not certain. CDR3 size: 12 residues. Germline-derived CDR1 and CDR2 are SQVTM and ANQGSEA. The V and J ends lost 3 bases and 3 bases respectively, with 7 bases between them. Here the CDR3 DNA reads TGCAGCGTTGATCCAGGTACAGATACGCAGTATTTT. As protein: CSVDPGTDTQYF.

The V gene is TRBV29-1, the J gene TRBJ2-7; perhaps TRBD1 as D (8 bases). From germline, CDR1 is SQVTM and CDR2 ANQGSEA. The CDR3 covers 17 residues. The V gene lost 1 base and the J gene lost 5 bases, with 24 bases spanning the gap. Here the CDR3 DNA reads TGCAGCGTTGAAGGGGGGACAGGCGGCGGGAGAATCGACGAGCAGTACTTC. Its translation is CSVEGGTGGGRIDEQYF.